Presented here are 20 T cell receptor beta chains from one specimen sequenced in a study of radiotherapy plus CTLA-4 blockade in lung cancer (dated 2018 in TCRdb). Libraries were built with the immunoSEQ multiplex PCR assay. The source is immuneACCESS, and TCRdb retained only in-frame sequences with V and J called. Part of the clones is not carried over; for the studies checked, unresolved V genes explain less than half of this, and the remainder is unexplained. Here the sample has about 90,000 clones; around 83% occur a single time. The biggest ten clones account for roughly 15% of the sample. The sequencing used peripheral blood, collected from a patient treated with radiotherapy plus ipilimumab. The receptor source for this set is a human donor with non-small cell lung cancer that progressed on radiotherapy plus ipilimumab.

This chain connects TRBV9 to TRBJ2-3, with TRBD2 matching over 13 bases. With 4 bases clipped from V and 4 bases from J, the junction kept 6 bases outside the gene matches. Germline V lookup: CDR1 SGDLS, CDR2 YYNGEE. This CDR3 comprises 16 residues. This CDR3 reads CASSRTGLAGSDTQYF. Here the CDR3 DNA reads TGTGCCAGCAGCCGAACGGGACTAGCGGGATCAGATACGCAGTATTTT.

This clone was detected once. The chain combines TRBV9 with TRBJ1-4, with a possible D match to TRBD1 (6 bases). Germline V gene data show CDR1 as SGDLS and CDR2 as YYNGEE. V shed 2 bases and J shed 3 bases, with 11 bases lying between them. This CDR3 comprises 15 residues. Here the CDR3 DNA reads TGTGCCAGCAGCGTCCTAGGGGGAGCTAATGAAAAACTGTTTTTT. Amino acid sequence: CASSVLGGANEKLFF.

The CDR3 loop reads CASSSTGVGKDGELFF. CDR3 nucleotide sequence: TGTGCCAGCAGCTCCACGGGGGTAGGGAAAGACGGGGAGCTGTTTTTT. V gene TRBV11-2 combines with J gene TRBJ2-2, with D maybe TRBD2 (6 bases). The V gene's germline CDR1 is SGHAT and CDR2 FQNNGV. V lost 4 bases to trimming and J lost 7 bases, with 19 bases between them. The CDR3 runs to 16 residues.

The CDR3 reads CASSHSLGEANYGYTF. CDR3 nucleotides: TGTGCCAGCAGCCATTCCCTGGGGGAAGCTAACTATGGCTACACCTTC. This chain connects TRBV14 to TRBJ1-2, with D possibly being TRBD1 (5 bases). Germline CDR1 SGHDN, CDR2 FVKESK. The CDR3 sequence is 16 residues long. Trimming removed 3 bases from V and 0 bases from J, with 14 bases in between.

V gene TRBV4-1 combines with J gene TRBJ1-2, with a tentative D call TRBD1 (5 bases). The CDR3 is made up of 16 amino acids. Germline CDR1 is MGHRA and CDR2 is YSYEKL. Between the trimmed V and J ends, which lost 1 base and 0 bases, there was a span of 12 bases. CDR3 sequence (DNA): TGCGCCAGCAGCCAAGGGGGCCGCATATCTAACTATGGCTACACCTTC. Its protein product is CASSQGGRISNYGYTF.

The chain joins TRBV4-1 to TRBJ1-5; 8 bases are shared with TRBD1. The trim removed 6 bases at V and 5 bases at J, leaving 9 bases unmatched. The CDR3 runs 15 residues. Germline V lookup: CDR1 MGHRA, CDR2 YSYEKL. CDR3 DNA: TGCGCCAGCAGTCCTCAGGGGGCTGGTCATCAGCCCCAGCATTTT. It is translated as CASSPQGAGHQPQHF.

The chain recombines TRBV4-3 with TRBJ1-3; D ambiguous. Germline CDR1 LGHNA, CDR2 YSLEER. V was trimmed by 0 bases and J by 0 bases, leaving 9 bases between them. The CDR3 length is 16 residues. CDR3 in DNA: TGCGCCAGCAGCCAAGATTACCTGAGCTCTGGAAACACCATATATTTT. Encoded protein: CASSQDYLSSGNTIYF.

The chain combines TRBV25-1 with TRBJ2-3; D uncertain. CDR3 size: 13 residues. CDR1 is MGHDK, CDR2 SYGVNS, per germline. Between the trimmed V and J ends, which lost 4 bases and 2 bases, there was a span of 7 bases. Here the CDR3 reads CASSAGITDTQYF. The CDR3 coding sequence is TGTGCCAGCAGTGCTGGGATCACAGATACGCAGTATTTT.

The rearrangement joins TRBV9 to TRBJ2-7; D might be TRBD1 or TRBD2, each matching 5 bases. The CDR3 is 16 amino acids. V was trimmed by 0 bases and J by 0 bases, leaving 13 bases between them. Germline V lookup: CDR1 SGDLS, CDR2 YYNGEE. The CDR3 reads CASSVAGDASSYEQYF. CDR3 coding DNA: TGTGCCAGCAGCGTAGCTGGGGACGCGAGCTCCTACGAGCAGTACTTC. Combining the CDR3 with reference TRBV9 and TRBJ2-7 gives the whole variable domain DSGVTQTPKHLITATGQRVTLRCSPRSGDLSVYWYQQSLDQGLQFLIQYYNGEERAKGNILERFSAQQFPDLHSELNLSSLELGDSALYFCASSVAGDASSYEQYFGPGTRLTVT.

V and J are TRBV27 and TRBJ1-2; the D gene is possibly TRBD1 (5 bases). The CDR3 is 20 residues long. Germline CDR1 is MNHEY and CDR2 is SMNVEV (reference sequence). Trimming cost V 0 bases and J 2 bases, with 25 bases left between them. CDR3 sequence reads: CASSLSFPGLNPLINYGYTF. As DNA, the CDR3 is TGTGCCAGCAGTTTATCCTTTCCGGGACTTAACCCCCTGATAAACTATGGCTACACCTTC.

This chain joins TRBV11-3 and TRBJ1-2; D is unclear. V dropped 1 base and J dropped 6 bases, with 6 bases sitting between them. The CDR3 has 12 amino acids. CDR1 is SGHNT and CDR2 is YENEEA in the germline V gene. The CDR3 coding sequence is TGTGCCAGCAGCTTAGCCGTTGATGGCTACACCTTC. Translation: CASSLAVDGYTF.

The table lists this clone with a few counts. DNA for the CDR3: TGTGCCTGGAGTGGAGGAACAACCAATCAGCCCCAGCATTTT. Amino acids: CAWSGGTTNQPQHF. The chain links TRBV30 to TRBJ1-5, with no clear D. This CDR3 is built from 14 residues. CDR1 and CDR2 (germline): GTSNPN, SVGIG (reference sequence). Trimming shortened V by 1 base and J by 3 bases, and 10 bases separated the two germline ends.

The chain couples TRBV28 to TRBJ1-3; D unresolved. The CDR3 loop spans 14 amino acids. With 3 bases removed from V and 3 bases from J, the gap between germline ends came to 9 bases. Germline V gene lookup returns CDR1 MDHEN and CDR2 SYDVKM. The DNA of the CDR3 is TGTGCCAGCAGTTTTTTAGGAGTTGGAAACACCATATATTTT. Its translation: CASSFLGVGNTIYF.

The CDR3 coding sequence is TGTGCCATCAGCCCGGGGCCGTATCAGCCCCAGCATTTT. Translating it yields CAISPGPYQPQHF. V is TRBV10-3 and J is TRBJ1-5; D possibly corresponds to TRBD1 (5 bases). The germline CDR1 and CDR2 sequences are ENHRY and SYGVKD. The V end was cut by 6 bases, the J end by 5 bases, with 11 bases between. CDR3 size: 13 residues.

The J gene is TRBJ1-5, the V gene TRBV28; 10 bases align to TRBD1. Looked up from germline, CDR1 is MDHEN and CDR2 is SYDVKM. The V gene end was trimmed by 7 bases and the J gene end by 0 bases; junction bases not matched to a gene: 6. The CDR3 consists of 16 residues. This CDR3 is CASKVDRGVSNQPQHF. The CDR3 region has the DNA TGTGCCAGCAAGGTGGACAGGGGGGTTAGCAATCAGCCCCAGCATTTT.

The CDR3 sequence is CASSYEGSYEQYF. CDR3 nucleotide sequence: TGTGCCAGCAGTTACGAGGGTTCCTACGAGCAGTACTTC. The gene calls are TRBV6-6 and TRBJ2-7; maybe TRBD2 (5 bases). The germline V and J ends were trimmed by 2 bases and 1 base, with 6 bases remaining between them. Germline CDR1 is MNHNY and CDR2 is SVGAGI (reference sequence). The CDR3 extends over 13 amino acids.

The chain joins TRBV5-6 to TRBJ2-3, with D perhaps TRBD2 (6 bases). The CDR3 length is 15 residues. The V end lost 0 bases, the J end lost 1 base, and 9 bases lay between the germline ends. Germline lookup yields CDR1 SGHDT and CDR2 YYEEEE. The CDR3 nucleotides are TGTGCCAGCAGCTTGGACGGGGGTGGCACAGATACGCAGTATTTT. Amino acids: CASSLDGGGTDTQYF.

This chain links TRBV19 with TRBJ1-2; D uncertain. Deletions cut 5 bases from V and 3 bases from J, with 16 bases between. Looked up from germline, CDR1 is LNHDA and CDR2 is SQIVND (reference sequence). This CDR3 spans 15 amino acids. As DNA, the CDR3 is TGTGCCAGTAGTGGAGAGCGGGGTGGCGACTATGGCTACACCTTC. Its translation: CASSGERGGDYGYTF. The variable domain in full, with the rest retrieved from reference TRBV19 and TRBJ1-2, is DGGITQSPKYLFRKEGQNVTLSCEQNLNHDAMYWYRQDPGQGLRLIYYSQIVNDFQKGDIAEGYSVSREKKESFPLTVTSAQKNPTAFYLCASSGERGGDYGYTFGSGTRLTVV.

V and J are TRBV6-6 and TRBJ1-6; TRBD1 is a possible D gene (5 bases). The CDR3 consists of 14 residues. Germline assignment: CDR1 MNHNY and CDR2 SVGAGI (reference sequence). Trimming pared 4 bases from V and 6 bases from J, leaving 10 bases between. CDR3 in DNA: TGTGCCAGCAGTTCAATGGGACTTAATTCACCCCTCCACTTT. Protein product: CASSSMGLNSPLHF.

This chain uses TRBV5-1 with TRBJ2-1, with 12 bases lining up with TRBD2. Germline-derived CDR1 and CDR2 are SGHRS and YFSETQ. Trimming took 5 bases from V and 6 from J; bases not matched to a gene: 6. The CDR3 length is 15 residues. CDR3: CASRMTSGSFNEQFF. As DNA, the CDR3 is TGCGCCAGCAGGATGACTAGCGGGAGTTTCAATGAGCAGTTCTTC.